This record covers a single T cell receptor (beta chain). Constant-region reverse primers amplified full-length variable regions, followed by semi-nested Nested Universal Primer A PCR. Each CDR3 protein is one row after TCRdb ran MiXCR on the 5' RACE reads. In the table there are some 7,900 distinct CDR3 sequences, 50% to 55% of which are singletons. This CDR3 spans 12 amino acids. V was shortened by 0 bases and J by 11 bases, with 9 bases between the two germline ends. Germline assignment: CDR1 PRHDT and CDR2 FYEKMQ (reference sequence). Sequencing used memory CD4+ T cells sorted from a lymph node. The subset was: memory CD4+ T cells, CD4+CD45RO+CD25-. V gene TRBV13 combines with J gene TRBJ2-3; D remains unclear. The sequence came from a female donor with breast cancer. This CDR3 reads CASSLGLGGQYF. As DNA, the CDR3 is TGTGCCAGCAGCTTAGGCCTAGGTGGGCAGTATTTT. Full variable domain (outside the CDR3, taken from reference TRBV13 and TRBJ2-3): AAGVIQSPRHLIKEKRETATLKCYPIPRHDTVYWYQQGPGQDPQFLISFYEKMQSDKGSIPDRFSAQQFSDYHSELNMSSLELGDSALYFCASSLGLGGQYFGPGTRLTVL.